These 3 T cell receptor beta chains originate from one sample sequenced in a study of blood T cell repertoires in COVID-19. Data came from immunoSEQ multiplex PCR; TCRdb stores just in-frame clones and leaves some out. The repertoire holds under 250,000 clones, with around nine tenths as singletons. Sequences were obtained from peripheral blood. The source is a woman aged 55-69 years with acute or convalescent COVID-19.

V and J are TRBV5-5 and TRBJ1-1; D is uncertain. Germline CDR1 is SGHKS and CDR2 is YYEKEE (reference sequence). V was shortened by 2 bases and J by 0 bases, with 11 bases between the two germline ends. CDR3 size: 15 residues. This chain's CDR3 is CASSFTFPLNTEAFF. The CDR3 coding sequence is TGTGCCAGCAGCTTTACATTCCCCCTGAACACTGAAGCTTTCTTT.

In nucleotides, the CDR3 is TGTGCCAGCCGTAGGACAGTACTGAAGTCTGGGGCCAACGTCCTGACTTTC. It yields the protein CASRRTVLKSGANVLTF. The chain links TRBV2 to TRBJ2-6, with D maybe TRBD1 (6 bases). Germline lookup yields CDR1 SNHLY and CDR2 FYNNEI. Trimming shortened V by 8 bases and J by 1 base, and 18 bases separated the two germline ends. This CDR3 region has 17 residues.

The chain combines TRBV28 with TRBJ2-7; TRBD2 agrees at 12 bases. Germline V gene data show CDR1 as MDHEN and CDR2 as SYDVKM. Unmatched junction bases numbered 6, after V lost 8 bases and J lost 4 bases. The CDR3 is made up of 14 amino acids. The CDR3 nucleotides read TGTGCCAGCGGAGAGCTAGCGGGAGGGTACGAGCAGTACTTC. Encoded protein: CASGELAGGYEQYF.